The rows below give T cell receptor beta chains drawn from one sample of a study of tumor-infiltrating lymphocytes in primary liver carcinoma. TCRdb recomputed calls from the multiplex PCR reads with MiXCR, one row per CDR3 protein. The sample holds 20,000 or so distinct CDR3 sequences, under 75% seen once. The sample was liver tumor tissue from sampling region 1. The receptors here all came from a man aged 35 to 55 with primary liver carcinoma and hepatitis B virus infection. Each CDR3 is given with its conserved first and last residue. Fields, in order: CDR3 protein, CDR3 DNA, D gene, CDR3 length, V gene, J gene, clone size. A D gene is named only where the DNA matches it firmly. Size is stated for part of the rows, as once, few or many counts, or as a class when the clone is expanded.

CDR3 protein: CASSALAGVYELYF
CDR3 DNA: TGTGCCAGCAGTGCCTTAGCGGGAGTTTACGAGCTGTACTTC
D gene: TRBD2
CDR3 length: 14
V gene: TRBV28
J gene: TRBJ2-7
clone size: NA

CDR3 protein: CRVRDDTVEQYF
CDR3 DNA: TGCAGAGTAAGGGACGACACGGTGGAGCAGTACTTC
D gene: NA
CDR3 length: 12
V gene: TRBV29-1
J gene: TRBJ2-7
clone size: NA

CDR3 protein: CASNTRTLTGTEAFF
CDR3 DNA: TGTGCCAGCAACACACGGACACTTACGGGCACTGAAGCTTTCTTT
D gene: NA
CDR3 length: 15
V gene: TRBV11-2
J gene: TRBJ1-1
clone size: once

CDR3 protein: CASSLDRRSIYEQYF
CDR3 DNA: TGTGCCAGCAGCTTGGATCGCAGGAGCATCTACGAGCAGTATTTC
D gene: NA
CDR3 length: 15
V gene: TRBV5-4
J gene: TRBJ2-7
clone size: NA

CDR3 protein: CASRRQGAVTEAFF
CDR3 DNA: TGTGCCAGTCGAAGACAGGGGGCTGTGACTGAAGCTTTCTTT
D gene: TRBD1
CDR3 length: 14
V gene: TRBV6-1
J gene: TRBJ1-1
clone size: medium-sized

CDR3 protein: CAGSPTGGTSPYEQYF
CDR3 DNA: TGTGCCGGCTCACCAACCGGAGGGACTAGCCCTTACGAGCAGTACTTC
D gene: TRBD2
CDR3 length: 16
V gene: TRBV18
J gene: TRBJ2-7
clone size: NA

CDR3 protein: CASTLEGLTTDTQYF
CDR3 DNA: TGCGCCAGCACTTTGGAGGGACTCACCACAGATACGCAGTATTTT
D gene: NA
CDR3 length: 15
V gene: TRBV5-1
J gene: TRBJ2-3
clone size: NA

CDR3 protein: CASHEQDGRKETDTQYF
CDR3 DNA: TGTGCCAGCCACGAACAGGACGGGAGGAAGGAGACAGATACGCAGTATTTT
D gene: TRBD2
CDR3 length: 17
V gene: TRBV6-5
J gene: TRBJ2-3
clone size: large

CDR3 protein: CASSAGSREINEQFF
CDR3 DNA: TGTGCTAGCAGCGCAGGGTCTAGAGAGATTAATGAGCAGTTCTTC
D gene: NA
CDR3 length: 15
V gene: TRBV11-3
J gene: TRBJ2-1
clone size: NA

CDR3 protein: CAWSVGPYLEGGYIF
CDR3 DNA: TGTGCCTGGAGTGTAGGGCCGTATCTCGAAGGTGGCTACATCTTC
D gene: NA
CDR3 length: 15
V gene: TRBV30
J gene: TRBJ1-2
clone size: NA

CDR3 protein: CASSLSSEITYEHYF
CDR3 DNA: TGTGCCAGCAGCTTGTCCTCGGAGATTACCTACGAGCACTACTTC
D gene: NA
CDR3 length: 15
V gene: TRBV11-2
J gene: TRBJ2-7
clone size: once

CDR3 protein: CANSKFTDTQYF
CDR3 DNA: TGTGCCAACAGCAAATTCACGGATACGCAGTATTTT
D gene: NA
CDR3 length: 12
V gene: TRBV11-2
J gene: TRBJ2-3
clone size: NA

CDR3 protein: CASSFLRVAGAGPDTQYF
CDR3 DNA: TGTGCCAGTAGCTTCCTCCGAGTAGCGGGAGCGGGGCCAGATACGCAGTATTTT
D gene: TRBD2
CDR3 length: 18
V gene: TRBV6-2/TRBV6-3
J gene: TRBJ2-3
clone size: NA

CDR3 protein: CASSLDGRFRGTLYSEQFF
CDR3 DNA: TGTGCTAGCAGCTTAGATGGGCGATTCAGGGGGACCCTTTACAGTGAGCAGTTCTTC
D gene: TRBD1
CDR3 length: 19
V gene: TRBV11-2
J gene: TRBJ2-1
clone size: NA

CDR3 protein: CTSSLESGISGEQYF
CDR3 DNA: TGTACCAGCAGCTTAGAGTCAGGGATCTCTGGCGAACAGTACTTC
D gene: NA
CDR3 length: 15
V gene: TRBV11-2
J gene: TRBJ2-7
clone size: few

CDR3 protein: CTSSKVQDRGRLDTQYF
CDR3 DNA: TGTACCAGCAGCAAAGTTCAGGACAGGGGGCGATTGGATACGCAGTATTTT
D gene: NA
CDR3 length: 17
V gene: TRBV21-1
J gene: TRBJ2-3
clone size: NA

CDR3 protein: CANSQTPGGGKETQYF
CDR3 DNA: TGTGCCAACAGCCAAACTCCTGGTGGTGGGAAAGAGACTCAGTACTTC
D gene: NA
CDR3 length: 16
V gene: TRBV11-2
J gene: TRBJ2-5
clone size: NA

CDR3 protein: CASSPRMGSRGQGYTF
CDR3 DNA: TGTGCCAGCAGCCCCCGGATGGGGAGCAGGGGGCAGGGCTACACCTTC
D gene: TRBD1
CDR3 length: 16
V gene: TRBV9
J gene: TRBJ1-2
clone size: NA

CDR3 protein: CASSLSAGDLGETQYF
CDR3 DNA: TGTGCCAGCAGCTTATCAGCAGGGGACTTGGGGGAGACCCAGTACTTC
D gene: NA
CDR3 length: 16
V gene: TRBV11-2
J gene: TRBJ2-5
clone size: NA

CDR3 protein: CASRPGHTASFYEQYF
CDR3 DNA: TGTGCCAGTAGGCCCGGACATACAGCATCCTTTTACGAGCAGTACTTC
D gene: NA
CDR3 length: 16
V gene: TRBV6-5
J gene: TRBJ2-7
clone size: once

CDR3 protein: CAWSPGAGGKYF
CDR3 DNA: TGTGCTTGGAGTCCTGGGGCGGGCGGGAAATACTTC
D gene: NA
CDR3 length: 12
V gene: TRBV30
J gene: TRBJ2-7
clone size: NA

CDR3 protein: CVSSQVASLAGATDTQYF
CDR3 DNA: TGTGTCAGCAGCCAAGTGGCGTCTCTAGCGGGAGCGACAGATACGCAGTATTTT
D gene: TRBD2
CDR3 length: 18
V gene: TRBV4-2
J gene: TRBJ2-3
clone size: NA

CDR3 protein: CASSPVGKGTNTQYF
CDR3 DNA: TGTGCCAGCAGCCCGGTGGGGAAGGGCACAAATACGCAGTATTTT
D gene: NA
CDR3 length: 15
V gene: TRBV5-5
J gene: TRBJ2-3
clone size: once

CDR3 protein: CASSSAGEDTQYF
CDR3 DNA: TGTGCCAGCAGCTCGGCAGGGGAAGATACGCAGTATTTT
D gene: NA
CDR3 length: 13
V gene: TRBV5-4
J gene: TRBJ2-3
clone size: NA

CDR3 protein: CASSLSGNNQSQHF
CDR3 DNA: TGTGCCAGCAGTTTGTCAGGGAACAATCAGTCCCAGCATTTT
D gene: NA
CDR3 length: 14
V gene: TRBV5-1
J gene: TRBJ1-5
clone size: NA

CDR3 protein: CASSLMFYGANVLTF
CDR3 DNA: TGTGCCAGCAGCTTAATGTTCTATGGGGCCAACGTCCTGACTTTC
D gene: NA
CDR3 length: 15
V gene: TRBV11-2
J gene: TRBJ2-6
clone size: few

CDR3 protein: CASSLGGETYEQYF
CDR3 DNA: TGTGCCAGCAGCTTAGGGGGGGAAACCTACGAGCAGTACTTC
D gene: NA
CDR3 length: 14
V gene: TRBV7-6
J gene: TRBJ2-7
clone size: many

CDR3 protein: CATSDYEGDQPQHF
CDR3 DNA: TGTGCCACTAGTGATTATGAGGGCGATCAGCCCCAGCATTTT
D gene: NA
CDR3 length: 14
V gene: TRBV10-3
J gene: TRBJ1-5
clone size: NA

CDR3 protein: CASSQEYEQDFWTETFF
CDR3 DNA: TGTGCCAGCAGCCAAGAGTACGAACAGGATTTTTGGACTGAAACTTTCTTT
D gene: NA
CDR3 length: 17
V gene: TRBV4-2
J gene: TRBJ1-1
clone size: NA

CDR3 protein: CTIKPTLSYEQYF
CDR3 DNA: TGTACCATCAAGCCCACCCTATCCTACGAGCAGTACTTC
D gene: NA
CDR3 length: 13
V gene: TRBV10-3
J gene: TRBJ2-7
clone size: NA

CDR3 protein: CASSSETSGNTIYF
CDR3 DNA: TGTGCCAGCAGCTCGGAGACTAGTGGAAACACCATATATTTT
D gene: NA
CDR3 length: 14
V gene: TRBV7-9
J gene: TRBJ1-3
clone size: many

CDR3 protein: CASGLYRLVGVQFF
CDR3 DNA: TGTGCCAGCGGCTTATACCGGCTAGTTGGTGTGCAGTTCTTC
D gene: NA
CDR3 length: 14
V gene: TRBV11-2
J gene: TRBJ2-1
clone size: NA

CDR3 protein: CDSSQGFGTSGSTDTLYF
CDR3 DNA: TGTGACAGCAGCCAAGGGTTCGGGACTAGCGGGAGCACAGATACGCTGTATTTT
D gene: TRBD2
CDR3 length: 18
V gene: TRBV14
J gene: TRBJ2-3
clone size: NA

CDR3 protein: CASKRGENTGELFF
CDR3 DNA: TGCGCCAGTAAAAGGGGGGAGAACACCGGGGAGCTGTTTTTT
D gene: NA
CDR3 length: 14
V gene: TRBV5-1
J gene: TRBJ2-2
clone size: medium-sized

CDR3 protein: CTSSWRGHYEQYF
CDR3 DNA: TGTACCAGCTCGTGGCGGGGGCACTACGAGCAGTACTTC
D gene: NA
CDR3 length: 13
V gene: TRBV6-2/TRBV6-3
J gene: TRBJ2-7
clone size: few

CDR3 protein: CASSSPGLTGELFF
CDR3 DNA: TGTGCCAGCAGTTCACCAGGGCTCACCGGGGAGCTCTTTTTT
D gene: NA
CDR3 length: 14
V gene: TRBV28
J gene: TRBJ2-2
clone size: NA

CDR3 protein: CASSIDGGFSGTIYNEQFF
CDR3 DNA: TGTGCCAGCAGCATAGATGGGGGATTCAGCGGGACCATTTACAATGAGCAGTTCTTC
D gene: TRBD2
CDR3 length: 19
V gene: TRBV11-2
J gene: TRBJ2-1
clone size: NA

CDR3 protein: CASSFFGLAGGRISYEQYF
CDR3 DNA: TGTGCCAGCAGTTTTTTCGGACTAGCGGGAGGGCGAATCTCCTACGAGCAGTACTTC
D gene: TRBD2
CDR3 length: 19
V gene: TRBV28
J gene: TRBJ2-7
clone size: medium-sized

CDR3 protein: CASSPESYEQYF
CDR3 DNA: TGTGCCAGCAGTCCTGAGTCCTACGAGCAGTACTTC
D gene: NA
CDR3 length: 12
V gene: TRBV11-1
J gene: TRBJ2-7
clone size: many

CDR3 protein: CASSPGTYSYEQYF
CDR3 DNA: TGTGCCAGCTCACCCGGGACGTACTCCTACGAGCAGTACTTC
D gene: NA
CDR3 length: 14
V gene: TRBV18
J gene: TRBJ2-7
clone size: few

CDR3 protein: CASSLRGHEQYF
CDR3 DNA: TGTGCCAGCAGCTTGAGGGGGCACGAGCAGTACTTC
D gene: TRBD1
CDR3 length: 12
V gene: TRBV5-6
J gene: TRBJ2-7
clone size: medium-sized

CDR3 protein: CASGGGQETQYF
CDR3 DNA: TGTGCCAGCGGGGGCGGACAAGAGACCCAGTACTTC
D gene: NA
CDR3 length: 12
V gene: TRBV11-1
J gene: TRBJ2-5
clone size: many

CDR3 protein: CVSSSGTSDRETQYF
CDR3 DNA: TGTGTCAGCAGTTCGGGCACTAGCGATCGAGAGACCCAGTACTTC
D gene: TRBD2
CDR3 length: 15
V gene: TRBV28
J gene: TRBJ2-5
clone size: NA

CDR3 protein: CASSLSGVGYGNTIYF
CDR3 DNA: TGTGCCAGCAGCTTGTCAGGAGTCGGCTATGGAAACACCATATATTTT
D gene: NA
CDR3 length: 16
V gene: TRBV11-2
J gene: TRBJ1-3
clone size: NA